These 17 T cell receptor beta chains were sequenced from one sample in a study of T cell responses to AZD1222 COVID-19 vaccine. Profiling relied on immunoSEQ multiplex PCR, and the TCRdb table lists in-frame clones only, not all of them. Altogether roughly 150,000 clones are present, around 90% being singletons, with the ten largest covering 1.6%. The source material was peripheral blood, sampled on day 0 of AZD1222 vaccination. Receptors were obtained from an adult in good health.

The rearrangement links TRBV3-1 (or the pseudogene TRBV3-2) to TRBJ2-3, with D hard to call. Germline V CDR1 and CDR2: LGHDT, YNNKEL (reference sequence). V was cut by 7 bases and J by 4 bases, with 12 bases left in between. This CDR3 comprises 13 residues. CDR3 sequence (DNA): TGTGCCAGCAATGAGGCGTTTTCAGATACGCAGTATTTT. Its translation: CASNEAFSDTQYF.

V is TRBV19 and J is TRBJ2-7; TRBD1 might be the D (6 bases). V dropped 1 base and J dropped 2 bases, with 9 bases sitting between them. This CDR3 has 14 amino acids. CDR1 is LNHDA, CDR2 SQIVND, per germline (reference sequence). The CDR3 nucleotides read TGTGCCAGTAGTATAGTGACAGGAGCCTACGAGCAGTACTTC. The encoded protein is CASSIVTGAYEQYF. Variable domain in full (rest from reference TRBV19 and TRBJ2-7): DGGITQSPKYLFRKEGQNVTLSCEQNLNHDAMYWYRQDPGQGLRLIYYSQIVNDFQKGDIAEGYSVSREKKESFPLTVTSAQKNPTAFYLCASSIVTGAYEQYFGPGTRLTVT.

This chain connects TRBV5-5 to TRBJ2-4; D possibly uses TRBD1 or TRBD2 (5 bases each). Trimming left V 5 bases short and J 0 bases short, with 15 bases between. The CDR3 loop spans 16 amino acids. Germline assignment: CDR1 SGHKS and CDR2 YYEKEE (reference sequence). The CDR3 sequence: CASSPGPVLAKNIQYF. The CDR3 DNA is TGTGCCAGCAGTCCGGGGCCAGTTTTAGCCAAAAACATTCAGTACTTC.

This chain joins TRBV6-5 and TRBJ1-5; D unresolved. CDR3 size: 13 residues. CDR1 is MNHEY, CDR2 SVGAGI, per germline. Trimming removed 5 bases from V and 1 base from J, with 6 bases in between. The CDR3 nucleotides are TGTGCCAGCAGTCGAGACAGCAATCAGCCCCAGCATTTT. Translation: CASSRDSNQPQHF.

The V call is TRBV24-1, the J call TRBJ1-6; D unclear. Germline CDR1 is KGHDR and CDR2 is SFDVKD. The CDR3 is made up of 18 amino acids. V lost 9 bases and J 3 bases, leaving 23 bases between the germline ends. The CDR3 loop reads CATRLGRTTVNYNSPLHF. CDR3 DNA: TGTGCCACCCGTCTAGGACGGACGACCGTCAACTATAATTCACCCCTCCACTTT.

V is TRBV6-2 or TRBV6-3 and J is TRBJ1-1, with D possibly matching TRBD1 (5 bases). Germline V gene data show CDR1 as MNHEY and CDR2 as SVGEGT. V was shortened by 4 bases and J by 9 bases, with 12 bases between the two germline ends. CDR3 size: 12 residues. In DNA, the CDR3 is TGTGCCAGCAGTTGGGGGGGAGATAAAGCTTTCTTT. Its translation: CASSWGGDKAFF.

In this sample, this clone turned up once. This sequence joins TRBV7-2 and TRBJ1-4; possible D gene TRBD1, 6 bases. Germline-derived CDR1 and CDR2 are SGHTA and FQGNSA. CDR3 length: 18 residues. The germline V and J ends were trimmed by 5 bases and 2 bases, with 21 bases remaining between them. CDR3 in amino acids: CASSPRSGGAGTNEKLFF. The CDR3 DNA is TGTGCCAGCAGCCCCCGTTCGGGGGGGGCCGGGACTAATGAAAAACTGTTTTTT.

The chain links TRBV4-2 to TRBJ1-4; tentatively, D is TRBD1 (5 bases). V was shortened by 1 base and J by 6 bases, with 15 bases between the two germline ends. CDR3 length equals 16 residues. Germline lookup yields CDR1 LGHNA and CDR2 YNFKEQ. The CDR3 DNA sequence: TGTGCCAGCAGCCAAGGTTTACCCAGGGTCCATGAAAAACTGTTTTTT. It is translated as CASSQGLPRVHEKLFF.

This chain uses TRBV27 with TRBJ1-2; possible D gene TRBD1, 5 bases. V lost 4 bases and J lost 7, with 13 bases in between. The CDR3 consists of 13 residues. Germline V gives CDR1 MNHEY, CDR2 SMNVEV (reference sequence). This CDR3 reads CASSSGLGGGYTF. DNA for the CDR3: TGTGCCAGCAGTTCCGGGTTGGGGGGTGGCTACACCTTC.

The V and J genes are TRBV12-5 and TRBJ1-1; D gene unclear. Trimming removed 3 bases from V and 2 bases from J, with 1 base in between. This CDR3 comprises 11 residues. Germline CDR1 and CDR2: LGHNT and FRNRAP. The chain's CDR3 is CASGLNTEAFF. DNA of the CDR3: TGTGCTAGTGGTTTAAACACTGAAGCTTTCTTT.

V usage is TRBV18 and J usage is TRBJ2-7; D is perhaps TRBD1 (6 bases). V was cut by 3 bases and J by 7 bases, with 19 bases left in between. Per germline, CDR1 KGHSH and CDR2 LQKENI. This CDR3 has 15 amino acids. CDR3 DNA: TGTGCCAGCTCACCCTCAATCGGGGCAGGGGAGGAGCAGTACTTC. Its translation: CASSPSIGAGEEQYF.

J is TRBJ2-3 and V is TRBV4-2; 9 bases map to TRBD2. With 0 bases clipped from V and 5 bases from J, the junction kept 9 bases outside the gene matches. Germline V lookup: CDR1 LGHNA, CDR2 YNFKEQ. The CDR3 runs to 17 residues. CDR3: CASSQDEGTSIVDTQYF. The CDR3 nucleotides read TGTGCCAGCAGCCAAGATGAAGGGACTAGCATTGTAGATACGCAGTATTTT.

V gene TRBV7-2 combines with J gene TRBJ1-6; 7 bases map to TRBD1. CDR3 length equals 16 residues. The ends lost 6 bases at V and 5 bases at J; junction bases unmatched: 10. Germline V gives CDR1 SGHTA, CDR2 FQGNSA. The CDR3 nucleotides read TGTGCCAGCAGGCCAACCGGGACAGTCCATAATTCACCCCTCCACTTT. Encoded protein: CASRPTGTVHNSPLHF.

The chain joins TRBV19 to TRBJ1-2; 8 nucleotides align to TRBD1. The CDR3 contains 16 residues. J lost 5 bases, V lost 5 bases, and 13 bases had no gene match. CDR1 is LNHDA and CDR2 is SQIVND in the germline V gene (reference sequence). This CDR3 reads CASSSRQGTAIYGYTF. The CDR3 nucleotides read TGTGCCAGTAGTTCTCGACAGGGGACTGCTATTTATGGCTACACCTTC.

The chain links TRBV19 to TRBJ2-7; 9 nucleotides match TRBD1. The CDR3 totals 15 residues. Germline CDR1 and CDR2: LNHDA and SQIVND (reference sequence). V lost 4 bases and J lost 3; bases outside the gene matches: 7. The CDR3 loop reads CASSKAGTGFYEQYF. The CDR3 DNA sequence: TGTGCCAGTAGTAAAGCCGGGACAGGGTTCTACGAGCAGTACTTC. Drawing the rest from reference TRBV19 and TRBJ2-7, the complete variable domain is DGGITQSPKYLFRKEGQNVTLSCEQNLNHDAMYWYRQDPGQGLRLIYYSQIVNDFQKGDIAEGYSVSREKKESFPLTVTSAQKNPTAFYLCASSKAGTGFYEQYFGPGTRLTVT.

The chain carries TRBV7-6 and TRBJ1-3; D is possibly TRBD1 (6 bases). The CDR3 runs to 15 residues. Trimming took 5 bases from V and 2 from J, leaving 13 bases between them. Germline-derived CDR1 and CDR2 are SGHVS and FNYEAQ. In DNA form, the CDR3 reads TGTGCCAGCAGCCAAAACAGGGAACCTGGAAACACCATATATTTT. Translated: CASSQNREPGNTIYF.

This clone was detected once. The chain couples TRBV5-4 to TRBJ2-7, with 12 bases lining up with TRBD2. CDR3 size: 14 residues. V lost 3 bases, J lost 6 bases, and 4 bases stayed unmatched. Germline V gives CDR1 SGHNT, CDR2 YYREEE (reference sequence). Here the CDR3 reads CASSYGLAGSEQYF. Here the CDR3 DNA reads TGTGCCAGCAGCTACGGACTAGCGGGGAGCGAGCAGTACTTC.